The 6 T cell receptor beta chains below were found in one sample sequenced in a study of control samples from healthy donors and cancer patients (dated by TCRdb to about 2020). The library was built by means of the immunoSEQ multiplex PCR assay. In TCRdb, the immuneACCESS table is reduced to in-frame sequences with V and J assigned. These tables do not hold every clone; where another copy was compared, an unresolved V gene accounts for under half, and the others remain unexplained. Present in this sample are about 26,000 clones, 82% of which were seen just once. The biggest ten clones account for 20% to 25% of the sample. The specimen sequenced was PBMCs. These receptors all come from a man aged 60-69 years with colorectal cancer.

This clone was seen only once. V gene TRBV3-1 (or the pseudogene TRBV3-2) combines with J gene TRBJ2-7, with 9 bases aligning to TRBD1. Per germline, CDR1 LGHDT and CDR2 YNNKEL (reference sequence). The CDR3 contains 16 residues. The trim removed 4 bases at V and 5 bases at J, leaving 12 bases unmatched. The CDR3 here is CASSLRGTGSSNEQYF. The CDR3 DNA is TGTGCCAGCAGCCTTCGCGGGACAGGGAGTAGCAACGAGCAGTACTTC.

This chain links TRBV6-2 or TRBV6-3 with TRBJ1-2; D unresolved. The CDR3 runs to 12 residues. V was pared by 0 bases and J by 5 bases, with 4 bases between. Looked up from germline, CDR1 is MNHEY and CDR2 is SVGEGT. DNA for the CDR3: TGTGCCAGCAGTTACTCTCAATATGGCTACACCTTC. This sequence encodes CASSYSQYGYTF.

This clone counts as medium-sized. This sequence joins TRBV4-1 and TRBJ1-5, with TRBD1 matching 9 bases. This CDR3 comprises 13 residues. V trimming: 4 bases; J trimming: 11 bases; junction bases outside the gene matches: 6. The germline CDR1 and CDR2 sequences are MGHRA and YSYEKL. CDR3 in amino acids: CASSLTTGGSQHF. CDR3 nucleotide sequence: TGCGCCAGCAGCCTGACCACAGGGGGCTCCCAGCATTTT.

The chain uses TRBV24-1 and TRBJ2-3; maybe TRBD1 (6 bases). The V and J ends lost 3 bases and 0 bases respectively, with 12 bases between them. Germline V lookup: CDR1 KGHDR, CDR2 SFDVKD. The CDR3 covers 16 residues. CDR3 nucleotides: TGTGCCACCAGTGATGCCTCAGGGGTTAGCACAGATACGCAGTATTTT. Encoded protein: CATSDASGVSTDTQYF.

This chain links TRBV19 with TRBJ1-5, with D possibly being TRBD1 (5 bases). CDR1 is LNHDA and CDR2 is SQIVND in the germline V gene (reference sequence). The CDR3 spans 14 residues. V lost 8 bases and J lost 2, with 13 bases in between. CDR3 sequence: CASGTGGGNQPQHF. The DNA for the CDR3 is TGTGCCAGTGGTACCGGGGGTGGCAATCAGCCCCAGCATTTT. Full variable domain (remainder filled in from reference TRBV19 and TRBJ1-5): DGGITQSPKYLFRKEGQNVTLSCEQNLNHDAMYWYRQDPGQGLRLIYYSQIVNDFQKGDIAEGYSVSREKKESFPLTVTSAQKNPTAFYLCASGTGGGNQPQHFGDGTRLSIL.

The CDR3 nucleotides read TGTGCCAGCAGTTACTCGTCGTTCCAGCCATGGGAGACCCAGTACTTC. Its protein product is CASSYSSFQPWETQYF. The chain recombines TRBV6-2 or TRBV6-3 with TRBJ2-5; D call uncertain. Looked up from germline, CDR1 is MNHEY and CDR2 is SVGEGT. The germline V and J ends were trimmed by 0 bases and 5 bases, with 16 bases remaining between them. The length of the CDR3 is 16 residues.